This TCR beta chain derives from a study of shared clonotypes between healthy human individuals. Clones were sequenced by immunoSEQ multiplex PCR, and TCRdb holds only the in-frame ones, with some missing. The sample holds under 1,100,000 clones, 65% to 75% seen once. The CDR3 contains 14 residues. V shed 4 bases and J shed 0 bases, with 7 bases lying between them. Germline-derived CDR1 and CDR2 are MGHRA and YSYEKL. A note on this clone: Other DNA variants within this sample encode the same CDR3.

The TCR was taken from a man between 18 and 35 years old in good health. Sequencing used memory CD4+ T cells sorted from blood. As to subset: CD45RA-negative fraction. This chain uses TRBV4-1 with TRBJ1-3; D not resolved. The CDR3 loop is CASSPGPSGNTIYF. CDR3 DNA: TGCGCCAGCAGCCCCGGGCCCTCTGGAAACACCATATATTTT.